The present T cell receptor (beta chain) was sequenced within a study of early T cells in non-severe SARS-CoV-2 infection. Trimming took off 5 bases at V and 3 bases at J, with 17 bases between the two ends. The CDR3 runs to 16 residues. Germline V gene lookup returns CDR1 SEHNR and CDR2 FQNEAQ (reference sequence). TCRdb analysed the 5' RACE reads with MiXCR anew, one entry per CDR3 protein. The sample includes 88,000 or so distinct CDR3 sequences, about 15% of them seen just once. The chain couples TRBV7-9 to TRBJ2-1, with TRBD2 as a possible D gene (7 bases). Sequences were obtained from whole blood. The TCR was taken from an adult who was a healthcare worker with PCR-confirmed SARS-CoV-2 infection or an uninfected control (not recorded which). The CDR3, as DNA: TGTGCCAGCAGCGAAAGGGGGGGAGGGAGCTACAATGAGCAGTTCTTC. Its translation is CASSERGGGSYNEQFF. The complete variable domain, with remaining parts taken from reference TRBV7-9 and TRBJ2-1, reads DTGVSQNPRHKITKRGQNVTFRCDPISEHNRLYWYRQTLGQGPEFLTYFQNEAQLEKSRLLSDRFSAERPKGSFSTLEIQRTEQGDSAMYLCASSERGGGSYNEQFFGPGTRLTVL.